What follows describes a single T cell receptor (beta chain). Its antigen is not known. The entry originates in a study of OX40 agonist ivuxolimab in advanced cancers. Study-level points and caveats: Expanded clones were, on average, more numerous among CD8+ T cells than CD4+.

Clones were read by immunoSEQ multiplex PCR, and TCRdb kept only the in-frame ones, dropping some. The sample records around 86,000 clones, about nine tenths being singletons. The CDR3 sequence is 14 residues long. V lost 2 bases and J lost 2; bases outside the gene matches: 2. This sequence was found in an adult with an advanced solid tumor such as melanoma, head and neck, liver or kidney cancer. The chain couples TRBV23-1 to TRBJ2-5; 7 bases fit TRBD1. TRBV23-1 is filed as an ORF, its function uncertain. Sequenced material: CD4+ or CD8+ T cells sorted from blood, taken in a trial of the OX40 agonist ivuxolimab. This CDR3 reads CASSQLDRQETQYF. The CDR3 coding sequence is TGCGCCAGCAGTCAACTGGACAGGCAAGAGACCCAGTACTTC.